The 12 T cell receptor beta chains below come from one sample, sequenced in a study of response to subunit inactivated influenza vaccine. From the RT-PCR reads, TCRdb called clonotypes with MiXCR, one entry per CDR3 protein. The sample lists over 400,000 distinct CDR3 sequences, 10% to 11% occurring once. Specimen: PBMCs from blood, collected roughly 48 days after vaccination. The receptor source for this set is a man in his fifties or sixties who received an inactivated influenza vaccine.

This clonotype was seen more than once but under ten times. The chain recombines TRBV29-1 with TRBJ2-5; D not resolved. The CDR3 is 13 amino acids. CDR1 and CDR2 (germline): SQVTM, ANQGSEA. Trimming pared 4 bases from V and 5 bases from J, leaving 14 bases between. Here the CDR3 DNA reads TGCAGCGTTGGAACCGGCTTGAAGGAGACCCAGTACTTC. Amino acid sequence: CSVGTGLKETQYF.

The sample holds one count of this clonotype. This sequence may be a read error, since a much larger clone differs from it by one base. The chain uses TRBV6-5 and TRBJ1-2; no definite D call. This CDR3 has 15 amino acids. Germline V CDR1 and CDR2: MNHEY, SVGAGI. Between the trimmed V and J ends, which lost 0 bases and 0 bases, there was a span of 8 bases. This CDR3 is CASSYSPVSNYGYTF. CDR3 coding DNA: TGTGCCAGCAGTTACTCACCGGTCTCTAACTATGGCTACACCTTC.

The chain has TRBV7-9 and TRBJ2-1; 7 nucleotides line up with TRBD2. Germline-derived CDR1 and CDR2 are SEHNR and FQNEAQ (reference sequence). J was trimmed by 6 bases and V by 5 bases; bases with no gene match: 10. This CDR3 has 15 residues. The CDR3 bases are TGTGCCAGCAGCCCAAAAGTGCGGGAGTCCAATGAGCAGTTCTTC. This encodes CASSPKVRESNEQFF.

In its sample, this clonotype was seen a few times. The rearrangement uses TRBV29-1 and TRBJ2-5, with D tentatively TRBD1 or TRBD2 (5 bases each). The CDR3 runs 12 residues. Per germline, CDR1 SQVTM and CDR2 ANQGSEA. Trimming left V 8 bases short and J 5 bases short, with 15 bases between. The CDR3 region has the DNA TGCAGCAGCAATGGGGGTGAGGAGACCCAGTACTTC. Translating it yields CSSNGGEETQYF.

The rearrangement joins TRBV11-2 to TRBJ2-1; 7 nucleotides match TRBD1. Looked up from germline, CDR1 is SGHAT and CDR2 is FQNNGV. This CDR3 is 15 amino acids long. Losses at the gene ends were 4 bases for V and 6 bases for J; bases not matched to a gene: 9. The CDR3 region is CASSSNRGAVNEQFF. CDR3 nucleotide sequence: TGTGCCAGCAGCTCGAACAGGGGCGCGGTCAATGAGCAGTTCTTC.

The rearrangement joins TRBV20-1 to TRBJ2-1; TRBD2 agrees at 14 bases. The length of the CDR3 is 14 residues. Germline V gene sequence: CDR1 DFQATT, CDR2 SNEGSKA (reference sequence). CDR3 nucleotides: TGCAGCGGCTCCGGGACTAGCGGGAGAAATGAGCAGTTCTTC. This sequence encodes CSGSGTSGRNEQFF.

This clonotype came up many times. CDR3 sequence (DNA): TGTGCCACCAGTGATTCGGGACAGGGAAACTACGCATCGTCAAGGGATGGCTACACCTTC. This gives the protein CATSDSGQGNYASSRDGYTF. This rearrangement joins TRBV24-1 to TRBJ1-2; 9 bases are a match to TRBD1. The CDR3 covers 20 residues. In germline, CDR1 is KGHDR, CDR2 SFDVKD. After removal of 2 bases from V and 6 bases from J, the junction contained 21 bases not matched to a gene.

This clonotype was counted only a few times. The chain combines TRBV7-2 with TRBJ2-7; 10 nucleotides align to TRBD2. CDR1 and CDR2 (germline): SGHTA, FQGNSA. This CDR3 is 17 amino acids long. J lost 0 bases, V lost 5 bases, and 10 bases had no gene match. The DNA for the CDR3 is TGTGCCAGCAGCCTCCGATCGACTAGCGGGCCCTCCTACGAGCAGTACTTC. Protein sequence: CASSLRSTSGPSYEQYF.

This clonotype was seen ten or more times. CDR3 coding DNA: TGTGCCAGCAGCCCCACCCTAGTACCTTCGCTCAATGAGCAGTTCTTC. Encoded protein: CASSPTLVPSLNEQFF. The chain is built from TRBV5-6 and TRBJ2-1; D is unresolved. Germline V gene sequence: CDR1 SGHDT, CDR2 YYEEEE. The ends were cut back, 4 bases at V and 6 bases at J, with 20 bases in the middle. The CDR3 consists of 16 residues.

This chain uses TRBV20-1 with TRBJ2-1, with TRBD2 identical over 9 bases. This CDR3 is built from 17 residues. V shed 0 bases, J shed 2 bases, and the junction held 8 bases outside the gene matches. Germline V lookup: CDR1 DFQATT, CDR2 SNEGSKA (reference sequence). In DNA form, the CDR3 reads TGCAGTGCTAGAGATTTACTGGGCGGGAGGGCCTACAATGAGCAGTTCTTC. Translation: CSARDLLGGRAYNEQFF.

This sequence joins TRBV5-6 and TRBJ2-1; TRBD2 matches 10 bases. With 1 base clipped from V and 8 bases from J, the junction kept 12 bases outside the gene matches. The CDR3 is 17 residues long. Germline CDR1 is SGHDT and CDR2 is YYEEEE. The CDR3, as DNA: TGTGCCAGCAGCTTGTCGAGACTAGCGGGCACGACGGATGAGCAGTTCTTC. Protein product: CASSLSRLAGTTDEQFF.

This clonotype was detected ten times or more. This chain links TRBV4-3 with TRBJ1-2; D uncertain. Germline assignment: CDR1 LGHNA and CDR2 YSLEER. V was pared by 0 bases and J by 8 bases, with 13 bases between. CDR3 length: 14 residues. DNA for the CDR3: TGCGCCAGCAGCCAAGACGGGATGACATGGGGCTACACCTTC. This gives the protein CASSQDGMTWGYTF.